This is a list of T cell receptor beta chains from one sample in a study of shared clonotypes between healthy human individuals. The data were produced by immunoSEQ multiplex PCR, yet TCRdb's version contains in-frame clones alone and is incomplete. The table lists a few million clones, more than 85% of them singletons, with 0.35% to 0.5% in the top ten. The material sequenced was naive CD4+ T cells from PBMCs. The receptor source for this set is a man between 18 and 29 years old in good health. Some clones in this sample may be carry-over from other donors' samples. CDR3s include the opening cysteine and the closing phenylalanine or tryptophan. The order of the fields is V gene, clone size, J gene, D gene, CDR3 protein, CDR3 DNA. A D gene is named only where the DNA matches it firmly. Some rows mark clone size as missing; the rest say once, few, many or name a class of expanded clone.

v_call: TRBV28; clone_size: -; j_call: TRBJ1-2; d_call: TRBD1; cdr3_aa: CASTVGGDRGYGYTF; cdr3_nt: TGTGCCAGCACAGTCGGGGGGGACAGGGGCTATGGCTACACCTTC
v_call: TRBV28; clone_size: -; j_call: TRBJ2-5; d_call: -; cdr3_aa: CASSLMRGGETQYF; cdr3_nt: TGTGCCAGCAGTTTGATGAGGGGGGGAGAGACCCAGTACTTC
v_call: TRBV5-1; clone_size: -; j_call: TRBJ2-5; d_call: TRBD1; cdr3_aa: CASSGWGRGRLETQYF; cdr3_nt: TGCGCCAGCAGCGGGTGGGGCAGGGGGCGCCTAGAGACCCAGTACTTC
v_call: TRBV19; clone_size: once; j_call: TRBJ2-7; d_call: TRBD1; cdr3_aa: CASSISTGTGYSYEQYF; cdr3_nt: TGTGCCAGTAGTATCTCAACCGGGACAGGATATTCCTACGAGCAGTACTTC
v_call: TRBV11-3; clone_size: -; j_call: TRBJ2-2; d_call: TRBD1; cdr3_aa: CASSRDRGLSGELFF; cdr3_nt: TGTGCCAGCAGCAGGGACAGGGGGCTATCAGGGGAGCTGTTTTTT
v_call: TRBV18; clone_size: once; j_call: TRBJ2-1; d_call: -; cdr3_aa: CASSPPGPDLDRFF; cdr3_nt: TGTGCCAGCTCGCCTCCGGGGCCCGATTTGGATCGGTTCTTC
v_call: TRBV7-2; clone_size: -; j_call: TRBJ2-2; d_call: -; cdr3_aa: CASSLAPMGGNTGELFF; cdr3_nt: TGTGCCAGCAGCTTAGCGCCTATGGGGGGAAACACCGGGGAGCTGTTTTTT
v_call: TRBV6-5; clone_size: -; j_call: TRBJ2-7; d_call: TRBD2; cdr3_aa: CASSYPQRDYEQYF; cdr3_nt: TGTGCCAGCAGTTACCCCCAGCGGGACTACGAGCAGTACTTC
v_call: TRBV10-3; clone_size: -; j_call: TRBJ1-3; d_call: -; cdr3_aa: CAISESRNSGNTIYF; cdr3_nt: TGTGCCATCAGTGAGTCAAGGAACTCTGGAAACACCATATATTTT
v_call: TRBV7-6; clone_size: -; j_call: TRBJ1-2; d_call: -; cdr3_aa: CASSFARDYGYTF; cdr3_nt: TGTGCCAGCAGCTTCGCTCGGGACTATGGCTACACCTTC
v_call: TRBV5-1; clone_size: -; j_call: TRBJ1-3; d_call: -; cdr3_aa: CASSLETGNTIYF; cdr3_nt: TGCGCCAGCAGCTTGGAGACTGGAAACACCATATATTTT
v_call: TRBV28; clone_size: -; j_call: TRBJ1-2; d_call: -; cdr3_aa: CASTRTSNYGYTF; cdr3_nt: TGTGCCAGCACGAGGACCTCTAACTATGGCTACACCTTC
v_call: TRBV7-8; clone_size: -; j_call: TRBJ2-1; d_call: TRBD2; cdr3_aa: CASSSQAGTNNEQFF; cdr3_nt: TGTGCCAGCAGCTCCCAAGCGGGGACCAACAATGAGCAGTTCTTC
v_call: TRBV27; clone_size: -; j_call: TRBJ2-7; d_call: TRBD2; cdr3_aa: CASRPWGGAGAEQYF; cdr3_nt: TGTGCCAGCAGACCGTGGGGGGGAGCAGGCGCCGAGCAGTACTTC
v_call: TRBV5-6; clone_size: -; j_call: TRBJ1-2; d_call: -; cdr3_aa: CASSPSRNGYTF; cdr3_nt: TGTGCCAGCAGCCCCTCAAGGAATGGCTACACCTTC
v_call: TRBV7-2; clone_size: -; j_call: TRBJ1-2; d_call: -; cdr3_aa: CASSLYNYGYTF; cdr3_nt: TGCGCCAGCAGCTTATACAACTATGGCTACACCTTC
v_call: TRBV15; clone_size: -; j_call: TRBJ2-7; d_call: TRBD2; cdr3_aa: CATSRDPAGGPYEQYF; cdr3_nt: TGTGCCACCAGCAGAGATCCGGCGGGAGGCCCCTACGAGCAGTACTTC
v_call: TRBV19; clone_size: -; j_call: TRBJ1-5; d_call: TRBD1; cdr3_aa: CASSIVTGSNQPQHF; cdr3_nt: TGTGCCAGTAGTATCGTGACAGGGAGCAATCAGCCCCAGCATTTT
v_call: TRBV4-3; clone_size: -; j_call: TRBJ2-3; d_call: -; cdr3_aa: CASSRDSASITDTQYF; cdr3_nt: TGCGCCAGCAGCCGGGACTCCGCCTCTATAACAGATACGCAGTATTTT
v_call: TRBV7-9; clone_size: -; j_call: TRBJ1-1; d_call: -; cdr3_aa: CASSPPTTGGATEAFF; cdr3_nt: TGTGCCAGCAGCCCCCCCACCACGGGGGGGGCCACTGAAGCTTTCTTT
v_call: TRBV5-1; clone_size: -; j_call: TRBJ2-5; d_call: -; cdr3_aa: CASSPLRGETQYF; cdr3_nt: TGCGCCAGCAGCCCGCTTCGGGGGGAGACCCAGTACTTC
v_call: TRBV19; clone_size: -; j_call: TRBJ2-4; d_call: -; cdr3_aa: CASSILDKNIQYF; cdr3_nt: TGTGCCAGTAGTATACTAGATAAAAACATTCAGTACTTC
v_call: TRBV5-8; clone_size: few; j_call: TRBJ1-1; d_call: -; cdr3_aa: CASSWGRGTEAFF; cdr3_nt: TGTGCCAGCAGCTGGGGGCGAGGCACTGAAGCTTTCTTT
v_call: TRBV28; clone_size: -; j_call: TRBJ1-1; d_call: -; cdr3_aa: CASSFDGRKNTEAFF; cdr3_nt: TGTGCCAGCAGTTTTGATGGGCGAAAGAACACTGAAGCTTTCTTT
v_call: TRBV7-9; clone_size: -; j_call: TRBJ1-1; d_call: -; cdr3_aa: CASSRDSPLMNTEAFF; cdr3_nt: TGTGCCAGCAGCCGAGACAGCCCCTTAATGAACACTGAAGCTTTCTTT